This T cell receptor (beta chain) was recovered during a study of blood T cell repertoires in COVID-19. For the study at large: The origin of the acute and convalescent COVID-19 samples was the United States, Italy and Spain. The cDNA or gDNA used as material had been derived from T cells, B-cell-depleted T cells, or PBMCs.

Per the study methods: Amplification with reference gene primers provided the estimates of nucleated cell counts. Here immunoSEQ multiplex PCR was the method, and the copy in TCRdb shows in-frame clones only, minus some. That table supplies the V and J calls and clone size; D and trimming were determined from the DNA. The sample consists of approximately 210,000 clones, approximately 85% of them appearing once. This CDR3 region has 15 residues. In germline, CDR1 is SGDLS, CDR2 YYNGEE. V trimming: 6 bases; J trimming: 7 bases; junction bases outside the gene matches: 14. The gene calls are TRBV9 and TRBJ2-7, with 9 positions matching TRBD1. Sequenced: peripheral blood. The TCR originated in a woman aged 45-65 years with active or convalescent COVID-19. CDR3 loop: CASIPLGTGNGEQYF. CDR3 sequence (DNA): TGTGCCAGCATCCCCCTCGGGACAGGGAATGGGGAGCAGTACTTC. The variable domain in full, completed from reference TRBV9 and TRBJ2-7, reads DSGVTQTPKHLITATGQRVTLRCSPRSGDLSVYWYQQSLDQGLQFLIQYYNGEERAKGNILERFSAQQFPDLHSELNLSSLELGDSALYFCASIPLGTGNGEQYFGPGTRLTVT.